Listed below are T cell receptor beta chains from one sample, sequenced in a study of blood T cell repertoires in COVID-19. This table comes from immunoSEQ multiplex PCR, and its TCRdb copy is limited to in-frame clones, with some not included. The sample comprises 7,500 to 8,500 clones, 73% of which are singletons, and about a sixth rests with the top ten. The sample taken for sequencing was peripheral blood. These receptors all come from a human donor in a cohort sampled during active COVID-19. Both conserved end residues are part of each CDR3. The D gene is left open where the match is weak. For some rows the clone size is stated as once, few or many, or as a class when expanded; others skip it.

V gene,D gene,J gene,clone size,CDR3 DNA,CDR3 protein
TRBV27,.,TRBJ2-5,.,TGTGCCAGCAGTTTCTTGGGGGGGCAGGAGGAGACCCAGTACTTC,CASSFLGGQEETQYF
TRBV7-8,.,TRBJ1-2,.,TGTGCCAGCAGCTTAGGAGGTCAGCTTAACTATGGCTACACCTTC,CASSLGGQLNYGYTF
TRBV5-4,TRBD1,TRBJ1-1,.,TGTGCCAGCAGCTTGGGACAGGGGATTATGAACACTGAAGCTTTCTTT,CASSLGQGIMNTEAFF
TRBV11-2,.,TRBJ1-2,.,TGTGCCGGCAGCTTTGGCAGAAGCTATGGCTACACCTTC,CAGSFGRSYGYTF
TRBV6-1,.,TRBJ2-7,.,TGTGCCAGCAGTGAAGGGAGCCGCCGAACCTACGAGCAGTACTTC,CASSEGSRRTYEQYF
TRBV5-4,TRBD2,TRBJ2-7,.,TGTGCCAGCAGCTTGGGGAAGTCGGGAGGTTACGAGCAGTACTTC,CASSLGKSGGYEQYF
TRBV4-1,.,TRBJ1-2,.,TGCGCCAGCAGCCAAGATACGGGTTTGGACTATGGCTACACCTTC,CASSQDTGLDYGYTF
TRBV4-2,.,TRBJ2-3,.,TGTGCCAGCAGCCAGGCACCGGACTTCACAGATACGCAGTATTTT,CASSQAPDFTDTQYF
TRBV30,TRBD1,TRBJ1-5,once,TGTGCCTGGAGGGGAAGGACAGGGGGAGAGCAGCCCCAGCATTTT,CAWRGRTGGEQPQHF
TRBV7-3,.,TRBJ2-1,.,TGTGCCAGCAGCAAGAAGGGGCTGGGCCACAATGAGCAGTTCTTC,CASSKKGLGHNEQFF
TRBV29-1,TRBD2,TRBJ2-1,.,TGCAGCCTAGGGACTAGCGGGAGTTACAATGAGCAGTTCTTC,CSLGTSGSYNEQFF
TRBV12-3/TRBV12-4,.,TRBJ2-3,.,TGTGCCAGCAGTTTCACAGGGAAAGATACGCAGTATTTT,CASSFTGKDTQYF
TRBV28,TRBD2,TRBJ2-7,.,TGTGCCAGCCTAGGGCTAGCGGGAGTCGAGCAGTACTTC,CASLGLAGVEQYF
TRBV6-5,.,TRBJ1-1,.,TGTGCCAGCAGTTACTCGTCAGGGGCAGACACTGAAGCTTTCTTT,CASSYSSGADTEAFF
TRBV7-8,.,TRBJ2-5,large,TGTGCCAGCAGCATACTAGCTCAAGAGACCCAGTACTTC,CASSILAQETQYF
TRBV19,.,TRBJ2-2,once,TGTGCCAGTACGTGGGGAGACGGGGAGCTGTTTTTT,CASTWGDGELFF
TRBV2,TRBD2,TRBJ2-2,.,TGTGCCAGCAGTGAGGGTAGCGGGGCGAACACCGGGGAGCTGTTTTTT,CASSEGSGANTGELFF
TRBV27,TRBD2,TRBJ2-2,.,TGTGCCAGCAGTTTATCTAGCGGGAGTTATACCGGGGAGCTGTTTTTT,CASSLSSGSYTGELFF
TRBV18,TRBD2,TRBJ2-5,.,TGTGCCAGCTCACCACCGGGGTCGGCTAGCGGGACCGGTTGGGCCCAGTACTTC,CASSPPGSASGTGWAQYF
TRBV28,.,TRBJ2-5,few,TGTGCCAGCAGTTCCCCCCGGAGCGCGAGTCAAGAGACCCAGTACTTC,CASSSPRSASQETQYF
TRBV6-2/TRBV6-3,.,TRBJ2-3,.,TGTGCCAGCAGTTCAGCAGATACGCAGTATTTT,CASSSADTQYF
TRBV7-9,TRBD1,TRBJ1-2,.,TGTGCCAGCAGCTCCCCGGACAGGGAGGGCGGCTACACCTTC,CASSSPDREGGYTF
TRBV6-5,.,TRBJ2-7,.,TGTGCCAGCAGTACATCCTACGAGCAGTACTTC,CASSTSYEQYF
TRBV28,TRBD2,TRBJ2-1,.,TGTGCCAGCAGCCCACTCGACGGGAGGGGATACAATGAGCAGTTCTTC,CASSPLDGRGYNEQFF
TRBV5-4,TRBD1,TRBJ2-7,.,TGTGCCAGCAGCTTGGGGACAGGACCCTACGAGCAGTACTTC,CASSLGTGPYEQYF
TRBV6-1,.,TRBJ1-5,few,TGTGCCAGCAGTGACAGGGGCTCTTCTCGGCCCCAGCATTTT,CASSDRGSSRPQHF
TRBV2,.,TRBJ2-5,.,TGTGCCAGCAGTGAAGCGCGGAGGCTTCAAGAGACCCAGTACTTC,CASSEARRLQETQYF
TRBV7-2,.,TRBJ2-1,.,TGTGCCAGCAGCCCTCAACCCGAGCGGAGAGACAATGAGCAGTTCTTC,CASSPQPERRDNEQFF
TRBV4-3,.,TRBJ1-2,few,TGCGCCAGCAGCCAAGTGGCAGGGGCCGCCATTGCCCTCTATGGCTACACCTTC,CASSQVAGAAIALYGYTF
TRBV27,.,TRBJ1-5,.,TGTGCCAGCAGCCCGCGGCTTTTGGGCAATCAGCCCCAGCATTTT,CASSPRLLGNQPQHF
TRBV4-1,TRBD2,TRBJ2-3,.,TGCGCCAGCAGCCAAGAGGGGTTAGCGGGATACGAAGATACGCAGTATTTT,CASSQEGLAGYEDTQYF
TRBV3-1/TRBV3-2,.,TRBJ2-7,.,TGTGCCAGCAGCCTTACGAGCGTACCTTCCTACGAGCAGTACTTC,CASSLTSVPSYEQYF
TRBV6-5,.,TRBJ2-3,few,TGTGCCAGCAGTTACTCGAGGGAGGCAGATACGCAGTATTTT,CASSYSREADTQYF
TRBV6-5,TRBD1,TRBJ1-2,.,TGTGCCAGCAGTTCCAGACAGGGCAGGGGCTACACCTTC,CASSSRQGRGYTF
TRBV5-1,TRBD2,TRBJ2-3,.,TGCGCCAGCAGCTTGGATGGACTAGCGGTATCTAGCACAGATACGCAGTATTTT,CASSLDGLAVSSTDTQYF
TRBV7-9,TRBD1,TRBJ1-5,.,TGTGCCAGCAGCTTACCATATAAGGACAGGGAGAGGAAGCCCCAGCATTTT,CASSLPYKDRERKPQHF
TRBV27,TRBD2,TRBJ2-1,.,TGTGCCAGCACTGAGACTAGCGGGATTCACAATGAGCAGTTCTTC,CASTETSGIHNEQFF
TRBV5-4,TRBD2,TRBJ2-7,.,TGTGCCAGCAGCCCGGGACTAGCCTCCTACGAGCAGTACTTC,CASSPGLASYEQYF
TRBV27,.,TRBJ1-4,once,TGTGCCAGCAGCCGTTCGGGGGAGAGTGAGCAACTGTTTTTT,CASSRSGESEQLFF
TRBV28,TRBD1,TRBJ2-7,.,TGTGCCAGCAGTACGGGACAGGGGAGCTCCTACGAGCAGTACTTC,CASSTGQGSSYEQYF
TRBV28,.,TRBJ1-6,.,TGTGCCAGCAGCCCCCCACCTAAAAATTCACCCCTCCACTTT,CASSPPPKNSPLHF
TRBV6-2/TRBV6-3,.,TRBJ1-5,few,TGTGCCAGCAGCCCCGGCGGGCGGCAGAGTCAGCCCCAGCATTTT,CASSPGGRQSQPQHF
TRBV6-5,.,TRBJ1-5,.,TGTGCCAGCAGTTACTCGGGGAGGGATAATCAGCCCCAGCATTTT,CASSYSGRDNQPQHF
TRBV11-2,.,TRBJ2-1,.,TGTGCCAGCAGCTTATTTGACCGGCTCGGGATCAATGAGCAGTTCTTC,CASSLFDRLGINEQFF
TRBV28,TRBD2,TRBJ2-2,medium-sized,TGTGCCAGCAGCCGATTAGCGGGAGGGCCGAGCGGGGAGCTGTTTTTT,CASSRLAGGPSGELFF